The rows below give T cell receptor beta chains drawn from one sample of a study of blood T cell repertoires in COVID-19. Profiled with immunoSEQ multiplex PCR; TCRdb holds only in-frame clones, not every one. The data show about 390,000 clones, more than 75% seen once. The sequenced sample was PBMCs or T cells enriched from blood (not recorded which). These TCRs come from a woman aged 45 to 65 who had recovered from COVID-19. Both conserved end residues are part of each CDR3. The order of the fields is D gene, J gene, clone size, V gene, CDR3 DNA, CDR3 protein. The D gene is left open where the match is weak. Clone size appears in some rows only: once, few, many, or a class for an expanded clone.

>NA|TRBJ2-3|NA|TRBV4-2
TGTGCCAGCAGCCAAGTTCGTACAGATACGCAGTATTTT
CASSQVRTDTQYF
>NA|TRBJ2-7|once|TRBV7-2
TGTGCCAGCAGCCCAGGCAGCGAGCAGTACTTC
CASSPGSEQYF
>NA|TRBJ2-2|NA|TRBV4-2
TGTGCCAGCAGCCTCGTCGGGTCCGGGGAGCTGTTTTTT
CASSLVGSGELFF
>NA|TRBJ1-1|NA|TRBV5-1
TGCGCCAGCAGCATAACATTGAACACTGAAGCTTTCTTT
CASSITLNTEAFF
>TRBD1|TRBJ2-2|NA|TRBV5-1
TGCGCCAGCAGCCGCGACAGGGGGAACGGGGAGCTGTTTTTT
CASSRDRGNGELFF
>TRBD1|TRBJ1-6|NA|TRBV7-8
TGTGCCAGCAGCTTAGGAGGGACAGGGATAGTTTCACCCCTCCACTTT
CASSLGGTGIVSPLHF
>TRBD1|TRBJ1-2|NA|TRBV5-1
TGCGCCAGCAGCTCTCAAGGGACAGGGACTAACTATGGCTACACCTTC
CASSSQGTGTNYGYTF
>TRBD1|TRBJ1-2|NA|TRBV24-1
TGTGCCACCATGGGGGCAGGGGGTGGCTACACCTTC
CATMGAGGGYTF
>NA|TRBJ1-1|NA|TRBV18
TGTGCCAGCTCACCACTCGCGTCAGGGACTGAAGCTTTCTTT
CASSPLASGTEAFF
>NA|TRBJ1-5|NA|TRBV19
TGTGCCAGTAGTGAGGGAGTGAGCAATCAGCCCCAGCATTTT
CASSEGVSNQPQHF
>NA|TRBJ2-6|NA|TRBV5-1
TGCGCCAGCAGCTTGGGAGTTGAGGCCAACGTCCTGACTTTC
CASSLGVEANVLTF
>NA|TRBJ1-3|NA|TRBV5-1
TGCGCCAGCAGCTTGGCGGGCAGGGCTGGAAACACCATATATTTT
CASSLAGRAGNTIYF
>TRBD1|TRBJ1-3|NA|TRBV29-1
TGCAGCGTAAGGGGGCCTAACGGAAACACCATATATTTT
CSVRGPNGNTIYF
>TRBD1|TRBJ1-4|NA|TRBV7-9
TGTGCCAGCAGGCCCGGGACAGGGGATGAAAAACTGTTTTTT
CASRPGTGDEKLFF
>NA|TRBJ1-3|NA|TRBV7-2
TGTGCCAGCAGCCTCACCGGGAACACCATATATTTT
CASSLTGNTIYF
>NA|TRBJ1-4|NA|TRBV9
TGTGCCAGCAGCCGGGACTCGACAGAAAAACTGTTTTTT
CASSRDSTEKLFF
>NA|TRBJ1-1|NA|TRBV13
TGTGCCAGCAGCCCGCGTGGGCAGCCGAACACTGAAGCTTTCTTT
CASSPRGQPNTEAFF
>TRBD1|TRBJ1-1|NA|TRBV7-8
TGTGCCAGCAGCTCACAGGGGGTCATGAACACTGAAGCTTTCTTT
CASSSQGVMNTEAFF
>TRBD2|TRBJ2-1|once|TRBV5-4
TGTGCCAGCAGCCGGGGACTAGCGGGGAACAATGAGCAGTTCTTC
CASSRGLAGNNEQFF
>NA|TRBJ1-4|NA|TRBV28
TGTGCCAGCAGTTTCCGAGCAAGGTACAGGGCCAATGAAAAACTGTTTTTT
CASSFRARYRANEKLFF
>NA|TRBJ2-7|NA|TRBV7-9
TGTGCCAGCAGCGCATACCTCGGCGGGGTCTTCTACGAGCAGTACTTC
CASSAYLGGVFYEQYF
>NA|TRBJ1-2|NA|TRBV10-3
TGTGCCATCAGTGAGCCCCAGGTCTATGGCTACACCTTC
CAISEPQVYGYTF
>TRBD1|TRBJ2-7|many|TRBV6-5
TGTGCCAGCAGGAAAACAGGGGCCTACGAGCAGTACTTC
CASRKTGAYEQYF
>NA|TRBJ2-7|few|TRBV5-1
TGCGCCAGCAGGGAACAGGCCCCATTCGACGAGCAGTACTTC
CASREQAPFDEQYF
>TRBD1|TRBJ2-7|NA|TRBV4-1
TGCGCCAGCAGCCATCCAGGGGGCAGCACCTACGAGCAGTACTTC
CASSHPGGSTYEQYF
>TRBD1|TRBJ1-6|NA|TRBV7-2
TGTGCCAGCAGCTTAGCGCCAGGGACAGGGGAGTCACCCCTCCACTTT
CASSLAPGTGESPLHF
>NA|TRBJ1-4|NA|TRBV11-2
TGTGCCAGCAGCTCCTGGGGGGGGCGCATCACTAATGAAAAACTGTTTTTT
CASSSWGGRITNEKLFF
>TRBD1|TRBJ2-2|once|TRBV19
TGTGCCAGTTCGGACAGGGCCAACACCGGGGAGCTGTTTTTT
CASSDRANTGELFF
>TRBD1|TRBJ2-7|once|TRBV6-1
TGTGCCAGCAGTGAAACGGACAGGGGGGCCACCTACGAGCAGTACTTC
CASSETDRGATYEQYF
>NA|TRBJ2-1|NA|TRBV5-1
TGCGCCAGCAGCCAAAAACGGGATTGGTGGGATGAGCAGTTCTTC
CASSQKRDWWDEQFF
>NA|TRBJ1-4|NA|TRBV29-1
TGCAGCGTTGAATTGGCAGGGCAGAATGAAAAACTGTTTTTT
CSVELAGQNEKLFF
>NA|TRBJ1-1|NA|TRBV3-1/TRBV3-2
TGTGCCAGCAGCCAAGGTATCCGGGTTGAAGCTTTCTTT
CASSQGIRVEAFF
>NA|TRBJ2-1|NA|TRBV5-4
TGTGCCAGCAGCTTGGGAGGGGGTGAGCAGTTCTTC
CASSLGGGEQFF
>NA|TRBJ1-3|few|TRBV3-1/TRBV3-2
TGTGCCAGCAGTCCCGACACGAATGGAAACACCATATATTTT
CASSPDTNGNTIYF
>NA|TRBJ1-6|NA|TRBV5-1
TGCGCCAGCAGCCCGGGTCCCGAGAAATATTCACCCCTCCACTTT
CASSPGPEKYSPLHF
>NA|TRBJ1-5|NA|TRBV7-9
TGTGCCAGCAGCTTAGAGAGGGAAGATGGCAATCAGCCCCAGCATTTT
CASSLEREDGNQPQHF
>NA|TRBJ1-1|NA|TRBV9
TGTGCCAGCAGTGGTGGCCTCGAAAACACTGAAGCTTTCTTT
CASSGGLENTEAFF
>NA|TRBJ1-1|NA|TRBV7-9
TGTGCCAGCAGCAACTCACAGGTAGCTTTCTTT
CASSNSQVAFF
>NA|TRBJ2-5|NA|TRBV15
TGTGCCACCAGCAGGGACAGTCGGGAGACCCAGTACTTC
CATSRDSRETQYF
>TRBD1|TRBJ1-2|NA|TRBV5-8
TGTGCCAGCACCCTATTTTCGGACAGGGTAAATGGCTACACCTTC
CASTLFSDRVNGYTF
>TRBD1|TRBJ2-7|NA|TRBV27
TGTGCCAGCAGTCGGACAGGCTACGAGCAGTACTTC
CASSRTGYEQYF
>TRBD1|TRBJ1-2|NA|TRBV28
TGTGCCAGCAGACAGGGGTGGCGGGGCTATGGCTACACCTTC
CASRQGWRGYGYTF
>NA|TRBJ1-4|NA|TRBV3-1/TRBV3-2
TGTGCCAGCAGCCAAGGGGCAGTCTGGTATGAAAAACTGTTTTTT
CASSQGAVWYEKLFF
>NA|TRBJ1-1|once|TRBV5-1
TGCGCCAGCAGCGCCGTGGGGGCAGGCAACACTGAAGCTTTCTTT
CASSAVGAGNTEAFF
>TRBD1|TRBJ1-5|NA|TRBV10-3
TGTGCCATCAGTGAGGGACAGGTCTTGAATAGCAATCAGCCCCAGCATTTT
CAISEGQVLNSNQPQHF
>TRBD2|TRBJ2-2|NA|TRBV23-1
TGCGCCAGCAGTCCTCGGACTAGCGGAGAAAACACCGGGGAGCTGTTTTTT
CASSPRTSGENTGELFF
>NA|TRBJ1-5|NA|TRBV12-3/TRBV12-4
TGTGCCAGCAGTTTGAGCGGGGAGCAGCCCCAGCATTTT
CASSLSGEQPQHF
>TRBD1|TRBJ1-2|NA|TRBV28
TGTGCCAGCAGTTTATTTTCGGGGACAGCCTATGGCTACACCTTC
CASSLFSGTAYGYTF